Listed below are T cell receptor beta chains from one sample, sequenced in a study of ipilimumab plus nivolumab after autologous stem cell transplantation. Measured with immunoSEQ multiplex PCR; TCRdb has only the in-frame clones, and not every one. The sample consists of tens of thousands of clones, 74% of them appearing once. This specimen consisted of PBMCs, obtained in a trial of ipilimumab plus nivolumab as post-transplant consolidation. These receptors all stem from a male donor with diffuse large B-cell lymphoma. The CDR3 runs from the conserved cysteine through the conserved F or W. The D gene is left open where the match is weak. Where a row states a size, it is once, few, many or the class of an expanded clone; other rows omit it.

NA	TRBV6-1	TRBJ2-3	NA	TGTGCCAGCAGTGAGGTCTCTCCCCAGGAGCAGTATTTT	CASSEVSPQEQYF
NA	TRBV6-1	TRBJ2-1	NA	TGTGCCAGCAGTGATTTGGGGGGGCCCTACAATGAGCAGTTCTTC	CASSDLGGPYNEQFF
NA	TRBV27	TRBJ1-4	NA	TGTGCCAGCAGTTTCCAGAAGGGGGAAAAACTGTTTTTT	CASSFQKGEKLFF
NA	TRBV29-1	TRBJ1-1	NA	TGCAGCTCCGAGGGGGGATTGGACACTGAAGCTTTCTTT	CSSEGGLDTEAFF
NA	TRBV5-8	TRBJ2-7	TRBD1	TGTGCCAGCAGCTGGGGACAGGGTTTCGAGCAGTACTTC	CASSWGQGFEQYF
NA	TRBV7-7	TRBJ2-5	TRBD2	TGTGCTAGCAGCTTAGGGGCGGGGGGGCAAGAGACCCAGTACTTC	CASSLGAGGQETQYF
NA	TRBV19	TRBJ2-3	NA	TGTGCCAGTAGTACCGCTCACTTGACTTCAGATACGCAGTATTTT	CASSTAHLTSDTQYF
many	TRBV27	TRBJ1-5	NA	TGTGCCAGCGGTCGCGCAGGGAATCAGCCCCAGCATTTT	CASGRAGNQPQHF
medium-sized	TRBV5-1	TRBJ2-5	NA	TGCGCCAGCAGCTTTCAGGGGGAGGGAGAGACCCAGTACTTC	CASSFQGEGETQYF
few	TRBV7-8	TRBJ2-7	TRBD1	TGTGCCAGCAGCCCCTACGGGACAGGGCTGGGAGAGCAGTACTTC	CASSPYGTGLGEQYF
NA	TRBV7-3	TRBJ2-3	NA	TGTGCCAGCAGACCCCAGAGTGGAGATACGCAGTATTTT	CASRPQSGDTQYF
NA	TRBV9	TRBJ2-5	TRBD2	TGTGCCAGCAGCGTAGCTAAAGCGGGAGAATTCGAGACCCAGTACTTC	CASSVAKAGEFETQYF
NA	TRBV29-1	TRBJ2-6	NA	TGCAGCGTAGACAGTAGCTCTGGGGCCAACGTCCTGACTTTC	CSVDSSSGANVLTF
few	TRBV5-6	TRBJ2-7	TRBD2	TGTGCCAGCAGCTTGGTTTCTAGCGGGGACAGAAGGCAGTACTTC	CASSLVSSGDRRQYF
NA	TRBV5-4	TRBJ2-2	NA	TGTGCCAGCAGGTCTGGGGGCAACACCGGGGAGCTGTTTTTT	CASRSGGNTGELFF
NA	TRBV25-1	TRBJ2-1	NA	TGTGCCAGCAGTGAAGTCTACAATGAGCAGTTCTTC	CASSEVYNEQFF
NA	TRBV4-2	TRBJ2-2	NA	TGTGCCAGCAGCCAAGATCATCCTAGCCTTAACACCGGGGAGCTGTTTTTT	CASSQDHPSLNTGELFF
NA	TRBV5-1	TRBJ2-7	TRBD1	TGCGCCAGCAGCTTGGGGCCGGGACAGGGTTACGAGCAGTACTTC	CASSLGPGQGYEQYF
NA	TRBV7-3	TRBJ2-7	TRBD2	TGTGCCAGCAGCCAAGGACCGGGGGGGTACGAGCAGTACTTC	CASSQGPGGYEQYF
NA	TRBV7-6	TRBJ2-2	NA	TGTGCCAGCAGCCAGGACAGCGTAAACACCGGGGAGCTGTTTTTT	CASSQDSVNTGELFF
NA	TRBV12-2	TRBJ2-7	NA	TGTGCAAGTCGCTTAGTCCCCGGGACAGGGGGCGTAACCCGCCTCTACGAGCAGTACTTC	CASRLVPGTGGVTRLYEQYF
NA	TRBV11-3	TRBJ2-1	TRBD2	TGTGCCAGCAGCTTAGGGACTAGCGGGATTCGTGAGCAGTTCTTC	CASSLGTSGIREQFF
medium-sized	TRBV19	TRBJ1-2	NA	TGTGCCAGTAGTATGGTAGCGAGGGACTATGGCTACACCTTC	CASSMVARDYGYTF
NA	TRBV2	TRBJ2-3	NA	TGTGCCAGCACCCAGACTAGAAACTTATTTACAGATACGCAGTATTTT	CASTQTRNLFTDTQYF
NA	TRBV5-1	TRBJ2-5	NA	TGCGCCAGCAGCCGTACAGGGTCGCAAGAGACCCAGTACTTC	CASSRTGSQETQYF
NA	TRBV7-6	TRBJ1-3	NA	TGTGCCAGCAGCTTAGCGGTAGGGCGCTCTGGAAACACCATATATTTT	CASSLAVGRSGNTIYF
NA	TRBV29-1	TRBJ1-6	NA	TGCAGCGTTCTGGACGGAAATAATTCACCCCTCCACTTT	CSVLDGNNSPLHF
NA	TRBV4-1	TRBJ2-3	NA	TGCGCCAGCAGACCCCGGGACAGCACAGATACGCAGTATTTT	CASRPRDSTDTQYF
NA	TRBV2	TRBJ2-5	NA	TGTGCCAGCAGTGAGTACAGCGGGCAAGAGACCCAGTACTTC	CASSEYSGQETQYF
NA	TRBV30	TRBJ2-7	TRBD2	TGTGCCTGGACCTTAGCGGGAGGAGACTACGAGCAGTACTTC	CAWTLAGGDYEQYF
NA	TRBV5-1	TRBJ2-1	TRBD2	TGCGCCAGCAGCTTGGGGACTAGCGGGAGGGAGCAGTTCTTC	CASSLGTSGREQFF
NA	TRBV19	TRBJ2-3	TRBD2	TGTGCCAGTAGTATTGCGGCTAGCGGGGGCACAGATACGCAGTATTTT	CASSIAASGGTDTQYF
many	TRBV30	TRBJ2-7	TRBD1	TGTGCCTGGACCGGACAGGGGCGGTACGAGCAGTACTTC	CAWTGQGRYEQYF
NA	TRBV7-9	TRBJ2-5	NA	TGTGCCAGCATCCCATCAGGCAGAGAGACCCAGTACTTC	CASIPSGRETQYF
once	TRBV6-1	TRBJ1-4	NA	TGTGCCAGCAGGGGGGGGGCAGGTCACTTTTTT	CASRGGAGHFF
once	TRBV7-8	TRBJ2-7	TRBD2	TGTGCCAGCACCTTAGTGCTCCGGGAGGGCTCTAAGTACTTC	CASTLVLREGSKYF
NA	TRBV5-1	TRBJ1-2	NA	TGCGCCAGCAGCTTGGCAGGGACGGACACCTATGGCTACACCTTC	CASSLAGTDTYGYTF
few	TRBV6-1	TRBJ1-1	NA	TGTGCCAGCAACGTCCTTGTGGACACTGAAGCTTTCTTT	CASNVLVDTEAFF
few	TRBV21-1	TRBJ2-7	NA	TGTGCCAGCAGCAAAGTAAACAGGTTCTACGAGCAGTACTTC	CASSKVNRFYEQYF
once	TRBV4-2	TRBJ2-5	NA	TGTGCCAGCAGCCCCGGCTCGGGCCGCGTGGAGACCCAGTACTTC	CASSPGSGRVETQYF
NA	TRBV4-2	TRBJ2-7	TRBD2	TGTGCCAGCAGTAGAGCGGGAGGGCCCAACGAGCAGTACTTC	CASSRAGGPNEQYF
NA	TRBV11-2	TRBJ2-1	TRBD1	TGTGCCAGCAGCGCCAGACAGGGGGCTTCCTACAATGAGCAGTTCTTC	CASSARQGASYNEQFF
medium-sized	TRBV18	TRBJ1-1	NA	TGTGCCAGCTCACATGACCAGGGATCCACTGAAGCTTTCTTT	CASSHDQGSTEAFF
few	TRBV7-8	TRBJ2-3	TRBD2	TGTGCCAGCAGCCGACTAGCGGGGTCCACAGATACGCAGTATTTT	CASSRLAGSTDTQYF
NA	TRBV29-1	TRBJ2-7	NA	TGCAGCGTGGCCGCCGGGGCCGGGACCGTTACCTCCTACGAGCAGTACTTC	CSVAAGAGTVTSYEQYF
few	TRBV11-2	TRBJ2-7	TRBD1	TGTGCCAGCAGCTTCGGACAGGGAATCTACGAGCAGTACTTC	CASSFGQGIYEQYF
NA	TRBV28	TRBJ1-2	NA	TGTGCCAGTTTCCCCGGGACCGTATTTCCCTATGGCTACACCTTC	CASFPGTVFPYGYTF
NA	TRBV7-8	TRBJ2-1	TRBD2	TGTGCCAGTGCACCGGGACTAGTCGGCAATGAGCAGTTCTTC	CASAPGLVGNEQFF
NA	TRBV5-1	TRBJ1-1	NA	TGCGCCAGCAGCTTGGAGATCATGAACACTGAAGCTTTCTTT	CASSLEIMNTEAFF
NA	TRBV2	TRBJ1-6	NA	TGTGCCAGCAGTGAAGAGGTCAGAGCAAATTCACCCCTCCACTTT	CASSEEVRANSPLHF
NA	TRBV5-4	TRBJ2-5	NA	TGTGCCAGCAGTTTGGACTACCAAGAGACCCAGTACTTC	CASSLDYQETQYF
NA	TRBV5-1	TRBJ2-4	NA	TGCGCCAGCAGCTTGGCGGACGAAAACATTCAGTACTTC	CASSLADENIQYF
NA	TRBV5-1	TRBJ2-2	TRBD2	TGCGCCAGCAGCTTGGTTGGGTCTAGCGGGACGAACACCGGGGAGCTGTTTTTT	CASSLVGSSGTNTGELFF
NA	TRBV5-5	TRBJ2-5	TRBD1	TGTGCCAGCAGCGTGGGAAAGGACAGGGGGGAGACCCAGTACTTC	CASSVGKDRGETQYF